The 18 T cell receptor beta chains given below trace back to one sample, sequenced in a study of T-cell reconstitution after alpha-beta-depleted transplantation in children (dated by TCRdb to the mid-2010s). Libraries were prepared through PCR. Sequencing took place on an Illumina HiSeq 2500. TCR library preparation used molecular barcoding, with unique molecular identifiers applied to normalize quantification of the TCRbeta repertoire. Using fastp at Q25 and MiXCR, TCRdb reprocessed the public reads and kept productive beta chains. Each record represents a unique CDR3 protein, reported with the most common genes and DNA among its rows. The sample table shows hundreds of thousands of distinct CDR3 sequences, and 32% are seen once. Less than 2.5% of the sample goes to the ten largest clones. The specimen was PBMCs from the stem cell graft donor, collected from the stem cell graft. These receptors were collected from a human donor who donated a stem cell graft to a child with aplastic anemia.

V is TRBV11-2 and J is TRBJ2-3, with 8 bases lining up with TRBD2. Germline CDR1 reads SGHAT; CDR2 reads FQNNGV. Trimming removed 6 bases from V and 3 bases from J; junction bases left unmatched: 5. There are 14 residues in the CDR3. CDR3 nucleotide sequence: TGTGCCAGCAGGATTAGCGGGACTACAGATACGCAGTATTTT. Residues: CASRISGTTDTQYF. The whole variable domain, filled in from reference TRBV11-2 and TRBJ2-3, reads EAGVAQSPRYKIIEKRQSVAFWCNPISGHATLYWYQQILGQGPKLLIQFQNNGVVDDSQLPKDRFSAERLKGVDSTLKIQPAKLEDSAVYLCASRISGTTDTQYFGPGTRLTVL.

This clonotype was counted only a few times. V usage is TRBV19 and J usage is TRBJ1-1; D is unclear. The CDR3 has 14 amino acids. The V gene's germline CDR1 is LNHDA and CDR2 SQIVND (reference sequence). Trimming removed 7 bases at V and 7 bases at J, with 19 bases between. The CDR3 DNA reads TGTGCCAGTACCCGAAGGCCCGACAAGGGTGAAGCTTTCTTT. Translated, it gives CASTRRPDKGEAFF.

For the CDR3, the DNA is TGTGCCAGCAGTTACGGGGCAACTGGGGCCAACGTCCTGACTTTC. This sequence encodes CASSYGATGANVLTF. The chain is built from TRBV6-2 or TRBV6-3 and TRBJ2-6, with D possibly TRBD1 on 5 matching bases. The V gene's germline CDR1 is MNHEY and CDR2 SVGEGT. Trimming cost V 2 bases and J 2 bases, with 7 bases left between them. CDR3 length: 15 amino acids.

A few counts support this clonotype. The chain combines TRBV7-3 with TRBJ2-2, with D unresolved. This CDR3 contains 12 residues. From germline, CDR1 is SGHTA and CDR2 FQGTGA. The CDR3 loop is CAVHDHTGELFF. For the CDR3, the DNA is TGTGCGGTCCACGACCACACCGGGGAGCTGTTTTTT.

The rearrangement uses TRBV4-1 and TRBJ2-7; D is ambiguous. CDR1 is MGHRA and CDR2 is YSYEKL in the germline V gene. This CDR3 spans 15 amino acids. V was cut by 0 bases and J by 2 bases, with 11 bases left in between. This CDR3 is CASSQDLAGTYEQYV. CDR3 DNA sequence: TGCGCCAGCAGCCAAGATCTGGCAGGCACCTACGAGCAGTACGTC.

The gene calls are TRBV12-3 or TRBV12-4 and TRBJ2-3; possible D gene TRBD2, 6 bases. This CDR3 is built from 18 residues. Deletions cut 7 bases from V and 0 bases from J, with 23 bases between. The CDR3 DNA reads TGTGCCAGCAAGACCCTTACTCCGGGACTGACTAGCACAGATACGCAGTATTTT. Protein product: CASKTLTPGLTSTDTQYF.

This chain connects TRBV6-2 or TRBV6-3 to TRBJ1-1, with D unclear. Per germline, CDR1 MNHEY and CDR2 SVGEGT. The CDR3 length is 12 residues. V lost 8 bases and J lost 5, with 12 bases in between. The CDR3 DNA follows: TGTGCCAGCCAACAGACGGGAACTGAAGCTTTCTTT. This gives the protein CASQQTGTEAFF.

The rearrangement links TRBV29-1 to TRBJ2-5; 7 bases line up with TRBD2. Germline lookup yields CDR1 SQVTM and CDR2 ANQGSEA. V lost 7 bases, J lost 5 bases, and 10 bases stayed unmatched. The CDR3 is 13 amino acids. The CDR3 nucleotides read TGCAGCGCGGAGGGAGGGGTAAGGGAGACCCAGTACTTC. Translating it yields CSAEGGVRETQYF.

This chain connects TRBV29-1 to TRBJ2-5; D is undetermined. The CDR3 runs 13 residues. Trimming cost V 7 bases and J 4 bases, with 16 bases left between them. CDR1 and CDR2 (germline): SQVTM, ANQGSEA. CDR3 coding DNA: TGCAGCGCTCGTTGGGGTCTTATAGAGACCCAGTACTTC. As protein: CSARWGLIETQYF.

This chain's CDR3 is CASSPDRGSGGYTF. The CDR3 DNA follows: TGCGCCAGCAGCCCGGACAGGGGATCGGGCGGCTACACCTTC. V and J are TRBV5-1 and TRBJ1-2; 9 nucleotides agree with TRBD1. Germline V gives CDR1 SGHRS, CDR2 YFSETQ. V lost 4 bases, J lost 8 bases, and 9 bases stayed unmatched. The CDR3 extends over 14 amino acids.

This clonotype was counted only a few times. This CDR3 is CASSTEYVGYDGYTF. In DNA form, the CDR3 reads TGTGCCAGCAGCACCGAATATGTGGGGTATGATGGCTACACCTTC. V and J are TRBV9 and TRBJ1-2; no clear D gene. The V end was cut by 4 bases, the J end by 6 bases, with 19 bases between. The germline CDR1 and CDR2 sequences are SGDLS and YYNGEE. This CDR3 has 15 residues.

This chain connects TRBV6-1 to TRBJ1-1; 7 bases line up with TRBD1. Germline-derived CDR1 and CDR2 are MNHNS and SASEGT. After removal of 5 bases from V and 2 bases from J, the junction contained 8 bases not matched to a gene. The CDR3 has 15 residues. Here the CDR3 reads CASSKQTGTNTEAFF. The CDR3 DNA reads TGTGCCAGCAGTAAGCAGACAGGGACTAACACTGAAGCTTTCTTT.

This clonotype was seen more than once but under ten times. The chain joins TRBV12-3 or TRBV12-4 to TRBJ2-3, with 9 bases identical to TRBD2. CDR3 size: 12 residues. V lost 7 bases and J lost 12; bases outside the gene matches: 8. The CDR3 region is CASMLAGVSQYF. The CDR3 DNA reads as TGTGCCAGCATGTTAGCGGGAGTGTCTCAGTATTTT.

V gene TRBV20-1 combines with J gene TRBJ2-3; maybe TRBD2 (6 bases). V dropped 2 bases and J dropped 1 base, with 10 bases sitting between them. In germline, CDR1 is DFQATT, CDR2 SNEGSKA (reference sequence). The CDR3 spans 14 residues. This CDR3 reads CSARNPSGTDTQYF. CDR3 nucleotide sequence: TGCAGTGCTAGAAACCCTAGCGGCACAGATACGCAGTATTTT.

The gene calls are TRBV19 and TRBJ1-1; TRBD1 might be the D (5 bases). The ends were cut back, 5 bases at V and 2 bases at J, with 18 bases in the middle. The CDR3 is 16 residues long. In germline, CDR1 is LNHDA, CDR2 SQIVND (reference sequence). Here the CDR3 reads CASSSKGTLGNTEAFF. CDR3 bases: TGTGCCAGTAGTTCAAAGGGGACCTTGGGAAACACTGAAGCTTTCTTT.

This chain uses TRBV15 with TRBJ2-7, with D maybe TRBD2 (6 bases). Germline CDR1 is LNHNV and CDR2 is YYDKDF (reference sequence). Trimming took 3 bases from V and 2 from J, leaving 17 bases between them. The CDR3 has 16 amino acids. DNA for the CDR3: TGTGCCACCAGCAGGGGAGGACTATCGATAACCTACGAGCAGTACTTC. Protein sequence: CATSRGGLSITYEQYF.

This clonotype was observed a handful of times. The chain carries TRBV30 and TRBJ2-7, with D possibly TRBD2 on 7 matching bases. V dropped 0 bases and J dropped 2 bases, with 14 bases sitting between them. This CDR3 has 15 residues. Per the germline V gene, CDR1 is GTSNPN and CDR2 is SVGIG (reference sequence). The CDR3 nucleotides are TGTGCCTGGAGTGTACGGGGGGCCTGGACCTACGAGCAGTACTTC. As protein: CAWSVRGAWTYEQYF.

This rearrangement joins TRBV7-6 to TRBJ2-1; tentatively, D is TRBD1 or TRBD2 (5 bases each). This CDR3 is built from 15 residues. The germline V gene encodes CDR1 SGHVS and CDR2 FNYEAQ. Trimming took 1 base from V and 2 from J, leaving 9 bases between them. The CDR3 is CASSLDGTAYNEQFF. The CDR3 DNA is TGTGCCAGCAGCTTAGACGGGACGGCCTACAATGAGCAGTTCTTC.